Listed below are T cell receptor beta chains from one sample, sequenced in a study of blood T cell repertoires in COVID-19. Clones were read by immunoSEQ multiplex PCR, and TCRdb kept only the in-frame ones, dropping some. The data show about 160,000 clones, with about 85% seen just once and about 3% held by the top ten. Sample: peripheral blood. The receptors here all came from a human donor with acute or convalescent COVID-19. The donor label of this sample is uncertain. Each CDR3 is given with its conserved first and last residue. A D gene is named only where the DNA matches it firmly. Part of the rows lack a size; the others show once, few, many or a class for expanded clones.

abundance	v_gene	j_gene	d_gene	CDR3nt	CDR3aa
-	TRBV7-3	TRBJ1-2	-	TGTGCCAGCAGCCCCCTCGGAAGGACAGACTATGGCTACACCTTC	CASSPLGRTDYGYTF
-	TRBV30	TRBJ1-1	-	TGTGCCTGGAGTGTAAACAGATACAAGGCATTGGCTTTCTTT	CAWSVNRYKALAFF
-	TRBV6-5	TRBJ1-3	-	TGTGCCAGCAGTTCCGACAGGTACTCTGGAAACACCATATATTTT	CASSSDRYSGNTIYF
-	TRBV28	TRBJ2-7	-	TGTGCCAGCAGTTTCGGGGGTCACTCCTACGAGCAGTACTTC	CASSFGGHSYEQYF
-	TRBV4-2	TRBJ2-7	TRBD2	TGTGCCAGCAGCCGAGGACTAGCGGGGAACTACGAGCAGTACTTC	CASSRGLAGNYEQYF
-	TRBV7-3	TRBJ2-5	-	TGTGCCAGCAGCTTATATACAGGGCCGGAGACCCAGTACTTC	CASSLYTGPETQYF
once	TRBV2	TRBJ1-2	-	TGTGCCAGCACCGACTTCTATGGCTACACCTTC	CASTDFYGYTF
-	TRBV4-3	TRBJ2-3	TRBD2	TGCGCCAGCAGCCTCCTAGCGGGGGGGCCGTCAGATACGCAGTATTTT	CASSLLAGGPSDTQYF
-	TRBV18	TRBJ2-7	TRBD1	TGTGCCAGCTCACCTAGGGGACAGGGTTACGAGCAGTACTTC	CASSPRGQGYEQYF
-	TRBV7-2	TRBJ2-5	-	TGTGCCAGCAGCCCCGGGGGGCAGGGGGAGACCCAGTACTTC	CASSPGGQGETQYF
-	TRBV29-1	TRBJ1-1	TRBD1	TGCAGCCTGCAGGGACAGATGAACACTGAAGCTTTCTTT	CSLQGQMNTEAFF
-	TRBV6-1	TRBJ2-7	-	TGTGCCAGCAGTGAAGGACAGTTATCCTACGAGCAGTACTTC	CASSEGQLSYEQYF
-	TRBV30	TRBJ1-1	TRBD1	TGTGCCTGGAGTAGGGCAGGGGGCGCGTCTGAAGCTTTCTTT	CAWSRAGGASEAFF
-	TRBV28	TRBJ1-1	TRBD1	TGTGCCAGCAGTCTGACAGGGTATGGGAACACTGAAGCTTTCTTT	CASSLTGYGNTEAFF
-	TRBV15	TRBJ2-1	TRBD1	TGTGCCACCAGCGGAGGGACAGGGGGCCCCAGTGACTACAATGAGCAGTTCTTC	CATSGGTGGPSDYNEQFF
-	TRBV10-3	TRBJ1-1	TRBD1	TGTGCCATCAGCGACAGGGGTAGCGCTGAAGCTTTCTTT	CAISDRGSAEAFF
-	TRBV24-1	TRBJ1-3	-	TGTGCCACCAGTGGTGACAACTCTGGAAACACCATATATTTT	CATSGDNSGNTIYF
-	TRBV5-6	TRBJ2-7	-	TGTGCCAGCAGCTTGGCAGCGGAGTACGAGCAGTACTTC	CASSLAAEYEQYF
-	TRBV5-1	TRBJ1-4	TRBD1	TGCGCCAGCAGCTTGGCCCTAGATGGGACAGGCCAGAATGAAAAACTGTTTTTT	CASSLALDGTGQNEKLFF
-	TRBV4-1	TRBJ2-4	-	TGCGCCAGCAGCCTTATACATCTAGCCAAAAACATTCAGTACTTC	CASSLIHLAKNIQYF
few	TRBV2	TRBJ1-5	TRBD1	TGTGCCTCAGTAGGGACAGGTTTCAGCAATCAGCCCCAGCATTTT	CASVGTGFSNQPQHF
once	TRBV7-8	TRBJ1-2	TRBD1	TGTGCCAGCAGCTTAGGGGACAGGGTTTCCTATGGCTACACCTTC	CASSLGDRVSYGYTF
-	TRBV4-1	TRBJ1-1	TRBD1	TGCGCCAGCAGCCGAGGGGCAGGGGGTTACACTGAAGCTTTCTTT	CASSRGAGGYTEAFF
once	TRBV9	TRBJ2-3	TRBD2	TGTGCCAGCAGCGTAGGTGGGGGGGCAGATACGCAGTATTTT	CASSVGGGADTQYF
-	TRBV18	TRBJ1-4	-	TGTGCCAGCTCCCCTACAACTAATGAAAAACTGTTTTTT	CASSPTTNEKLFF
-	TRBV19	TRBJ1-5	-	TGTGCCAGTTCTGGGAGGAGGGGCAATCAGCCCCAGCATTTT	CASSGRRGNQPQHF
-	TRBV7-2	TRBJ2-7	-	TGTGCCAGCAGCTTAGGTGCGGTCGAGCAGTACTTC	CASSLGAVEQYF
once	TRBV11-2	TRBJ1-3	-	TGTGCCAGCAGCGATTTGGGGCTGGGAAACACCATATATTTT	CASSDLGLGNTIYF
-	TRBV11-3	TRBJ1-1	-	TGTGCCAGCAGCTTAGTCCGCGGGAACACTGAAGCTTTCTTT	CASSLVRGNTEAFF
-	TRBV3-1/TRBV3-2	TRBJ1-3	-	TGTGCCAGCAGCCAAGATCGGAAAGGGGCTACCTACTCTGGAAACACCATATATTTT	CASSQDRKGATYSGNTIYF
-	TRBV28	TRBJ2-2	-	TGTGCCAGCAATCCCGGCGGGAGGGAGCTGTTTTTT	CASNPGGRELFF
-	TRBV29-1	TRBJ1-2	-	TGCAGCGTGGGACAACTTTCTAACTATGGCTACACCTTC	CSVGQLSNYGYTF
-	TRBV14	TRBJ2-3	-	TGTGCCAGCAGCCAAGAGTGGAGGGGGCGGCTTATAACAGATACGCAGTATTTT	CASSQEWRGRLITDTQYF
-	TRBV27	TRBJ1-1	-	TGTGCCAGCAGGAGACGGAGTGAAGCTTTCTTT	CASRRRSEAFF
-	TRBV12-3/TRBV12-4	TRBJ1-1	-	TGTGCCAGCAGTTTAGGGGGCGTCACTGAAGCTTTCTTT	CASSLGGVTEAFF
-	TRBV7-2	TRBJ1-4	TRBD1	TGTGCCAGCAGCTCGACAGGGACCATTAATGAAAAACTGTTTTTT	CASSSTGTINEKLFF
-	TRBV11-3	TRBJ2-2	-	TGTGCCAGCAGCTTCGGGGATGGGGGGATCGACACCGGGGAGCTGTTTTTT	CASSFGDGGIDTGELFF
-	TRBV5-1	TRBJ2-5	TRBD2	TGCGCCAGCAGCTTAACCGGGACTAGCGGGGGTACCCAGTACTTC	CASSLTGTSGGTQYF
-	TRBV5-1	TRBJ1-1	-	TGCGCCAGCAGCTTGGCCGACTATCCAGGCGGGACCACTGAAGCTTTCTTT	CASSLADYPGGTTEAFF